The entry below describes one T cell receptor beta chain. The antigen this receptor binds is unknown. No clone much larger than this one lies a single base away; base qualities are absent. The CDR3 contains 14 residues, cysteine and phenylalanine counted. The kept DNA is CDR3 alone, 42 bases in frame from the first base. Looking up the germline V gene yields CDR1 MDHEN and CDR2 SYDVKM. V trim: 5 bases; J trim: 5 bases; unmatched bases: 8. The record originates from a study of technical replicates of blood from a few donors (dated by TCRdb to the late 2010s). Libraries were constructed by the immunoSEQ multiplex PCR assay. TCRdb holds this immuneACCESS table with in-frame rearrangements only. Some clones are missing; in checked studies, unresolved V genes explain under half, and the rest has no known cause. A total of some 80,000 clones appear in this sample, about 90% of them only once. Of the sample, around 0.3% is held by the ten largest clones.

The specimen sequenced was T cells isolated from PBMCs. This receptor was taken from a human donor in good health. Recombination connected TRBV28 to TRBJ1-2, and TRBD1 matches 7 of the central bases. The sequence in DNA is TGTGCCAGCAGTGGAGGACAGGCAGGGTATGGCTACACCTTC. Translated, this is CASSGGQAGYGYTF.